This T cell receptor (beta chain) stems from a study of Graves' ophthalmopathy and Graves' hyperthyroidism. Unmatched junction bases numbered 15, after V lost 7 bases and J lost 10 bases. This CDR3 contains 15 residues. This clonotype was found a few times. Researchers took RNA transcripts and amplified TCR beta CDR3 regions from them. First-round RT-PCR relied on HTBI primers, and a second-round multiplex PCR came next. Via MiXCR, TCRdb re-called the multiplex PCR reads, giving one row per CDR3 protein. The data show hundreds of thousands of distinct CDR3 sequences, with 20% to 25% seen just once and roughly 3% held by the top ten.

The sequenced sample was peripheral blood. This sequence originates from a woman aged 18-29 years with stable Graves' hyperthyroidism. The chain recombines TRBV12-3 or TRBV12-4 with TRBJ2-2; 7 bases line up with TRBD2. The CDR3 nucleotides read TGTGCCAGCACCCTTGGGGGGGGGGATTTAGCGGAGCTGTTTTTT. Encoded protein: CASTLGGGDLAELFF.